This entry lists 15 T cell receptor beta chains sequenced from one sample in a study of T cell responses to AZD1222 COVID-19 vaccine. TCRdb keeps only in-frame clones here, not all; method: immunoSEQ multiplex PCR. There are some 170,000 clones in the sample; 85% to 95% occur only once, and under 1.1% lies in the top ten. Source: peripheral blood, taken 28 days after the second dose of the MenACWY control vaccine. The receptors originated from an adult who received the MenACWY meningococcal vaccine as a control.

The chain recombines TRBV18 with TRBJ1-6, with D maybe TRBD1 (6 bases). Looked up from germline, CDR1 is KGHSH and CDR2 is LQKENI. V was shortened by 4 bases and J by 8 bases, with 15 bases between the two germline ends. This CDR3 has 15 amino acids. CDR3 DNA sequence: TGTGCCAGCTCACGAAACACAGGGATCGATTCACCCCTCCACTTT. This encodes CASSRNTGIDSPLHF.

The chain employs TRBV2 and TRBJ1-2, with D unclear. Germline loops: CDR1 SNHLY, CDR2 FYNNEI. The CDR3 has 12 amino acids. Trimming stripped 3 bases from V and 4 bases from J, with 6 bases between. CDR3 in amino acids: CASSEAVYGYTF. The DNA of the CDR3 is TGTGCCAGCAGTGAGGCGGTCTATGGCTACACCTTC.

The chain links TRBV10-3 to TRBJ1-1; a weak D match, TRBD1 (5 bases). Germline V gene data show CDR1 as ENHRY and CDR2 as SYGVKD. With 0 bases removed from V and 4 bases from J, the gap between germline ends came to 6 bases. CDR3 length: 13 residues. CDR3 sequence: CAISESGVTEAFF. CDR3 nucleotides: TGTGCCATCAGTGAGTCGGGGGTCACTGAAGCTTTCTTT.

The rearrangement joins TRBV2 to TRBJ1-1; possible D gene TRBD1, 6 bases. Deletions cut 8 bases from V and 0 bases from J, with 10 bases between. The germline V gene has CDR1 SNHLY and CDR2 FYNNEI. The CDR3 loop spans 13 amino acids. CDR3 loop: CASRTDMNTEAFF. CDR3 DNA sequence: TGTGCCAGCCGGACAGATATGAACACTGAAGCTTTCTTT.

The chain uses TRBV28 and TRBJ1-6; D gene ambiguous. In germline, CDR1 is MDHEN, CDR2 SYDVKM. Deletions cut 1 base from V and 10 bases from J, with 11 bases between. The CDR3 runs 14 residues. The CDR3 region has the DNA TGTGCCAGCAGTTTATTCTCCGTTCAATCACCCCTCCACTTT. As protein: CASSLFSVQSPLHF. The full variable domain, its missing parts supplied by reference TRBV28 and TRBJ1-6, is DVKVTQSSRYLVKRTGEKVFLECVQDMDHENMFWYRQDPGLGLRLIYFSYDVKMKEKGDIPEGYSVSREKKERFSLILESASTNQTSMYLCASSLFSVQSPLHFGNGTRLTVT.

As regards this clone: Other DNA sequences of this sample code for an identical CDR3. J is TRBJ1-1 and V is TRBV18; the match to TRBD1 covers 7 bases. The germline gives CDR1 KGHSH, CDR2 LQKENI. With V trimmed by 6 bases and J by 0 bases, 1 base remained unmatched. The CDR3 runs to 13 residues. This CDR3 is CASSGQMNTEAFF. The CDR3 region has the DNA TGTGCCAGCTCGGGACAGATGAACACTGAAGCTTTCTTT.

The count of this clone is one. The chain couples TRBV24-1 to TRBJ2-3; TRBD1 matches 7 bases. V was pared by 7 bases and J by 5 bases, with 11 bases of the junction left unmatched. From germline, CDR1 is KGHDR and CDR2 SFDVKD. This CDR3 is 15 amino acids long. DNA of the CDR3: TGTGCCACCAGCGCTCAAGACAGGGCTGTAGATACGCAGTATTTT. Its protein is CATSAQDRAVDTQYF.

This chain links TRBV3-1 (or the pseudogene TRBV3-2) with TRBJ1-2; 8 nucleotides match TRBD1. V gave up 3 bases and J gave up 8 bases; unmatched junction bases: 5. The CDR3 runs 13 residues. Germline CDR1 and CDR2: LGHDT and YNNKEL (reference sequence). Here the CDR3 DNA reads TGTGCCAGCAGCCAGGACAGGGTGCAGGGCTACACCTTC. Translating it yields CASSQDRVQGYTF.

The V and J genes are TRBV4-2 and TRBJ2-7; a weak D match, TRBD2 (6 bases). The germline V gene encodes CDR1 LGHNA and CDR2 YNFKEQ. The CDR3 is 14 amino acids. V gave up 0 bases and J gave up 6 bases, with 12 bases separating them. CDR3 loop: CASSQETSMSEQYF. The DNA for the CDR3 is TGTGCCAGCAGCCAAGAGACTAGTATGAGCGAGCAGTACTTC.

The CDR3 is CAWGIEGPDTQYF. The CDR3 DNA reads as TGTGCCTGGGGGATAGAGGGTCCAGATACGCAGTATTTT. V gene TRBV30 combines with J gene TRBJ2-3, with D possibly matching TRBD2 (5 bases). The CDR3 is made up of 13 amino acids. The ends were cut back, 5 bases at V and 4 bases at J, with 13 bases in the middle. Looked up from germline, CDR1 is GTSNPN and CDR2 is SVGIG (reference sequence).

This sequence joins TRBV9 and TRBJ1-1; unclear D gene. CDR1 is SGDLS, CDR2 YYNGEE, per germline. The CDR3 sequence is 15 residues long. The ends were cut back, 3 bases at V and 0 bases at J, with 12 bases in the middle. CDR3 in amino acids: CASSAQRDMNTEAFF. The CDR3 DNA sequence: TGTGCCAGCAGCGCCCAACGGGATATGAACACTGAAGCTTTCTTT.

The chain uses TRBV4-1 and TRBJ2-2, with 14 bases lining up with TRBD2. The germline gives CDR1 MGHRA, CDR2 YSYEKL. After removal of 1 base from V and 2 bases from J, the junction contained 6 bases not matched to a gene. This CDR3 has 19 residues. CDR3 protein: CASSQGLAGGPYNTGELFF. For the CDR3, the DNA is TGCGCCAGCAGCCAAGGACTAGCGGGGGGGCCGTATAACACCGGGGAGCTGTTTTTT.

CDR3 loop: CASSESSGNTIYF. The CDR3, as DNA: TGCGCCAGCTCAGAGAGCTCTGGAAACACCATATATTTT. The chain uses TRBV5-1 and TRBJ1-3; the D is unclear. V lost 7 bases and J 0 bases, leaving 8 bases between the germline ends. The germline CDR1 and CDR2 sequences are SGHRS and YFSETQ. CDR3 size: 13 residues.

This chain uses TRBV7-6 with TRBJ2-6; D possibly corresponds to TRBD1 (6 bases). CDR1 and CDR2 from the germline V gene are SGHVS and FNYEAQ. Trimming left V 0 bases short and J 4 bases short, with 13 bases between. The CDR3 consists of 17 residues. Here the CDR3 DNA reads TGTGCCAGCAGCTTAGCGGGCAGGGGCGCGGGGGCCAACGTCCTGACTTTC. Amino acids: CASSLAGRGAGANVLTF. Filled out from reference TRBV7-6 and TRBJ2-6, the complete variable domain reads GAGVSQSPRYKVTKRGQDVALRCDPISGHVSLYWYRQALGQGPEFLTYFNYEAQQDKSGLPNDRFSAERPEGSISTLTIQRTEQRDSAMYRCASSLAGRGAGANVLTFGAGSRLTVL.

The sample holds one count of this clone. The chain is built from TRBV11-2 and TRBJ1-1; D not certain. The CDR3 totals 13 residues. Looked up from germline, CDR1 is SGHAT and CDR2 is FQNNGV. The V and J ends lost 3 bases and 2 bases respectively, with 7 bases between them. CDR3 nucleotide sequence: TGTGCCAGCAGCTTGAATGGAAACACTGAAGCTTTCTTT. This gives the protein CASSLNGNTEAFF.